This T cell receptor (beta chain) was identified in a study of shared clonotypes between healthy human individuals (dated by TCRdb to the early 2020s). Describing the broader study: A few men and two women, aged 18 to 49 years, made up the cohort. To estimate repertoire size and how much clonotypes are shared between individuals, the study performed deep sequencing of blood TCR repertoires from a few healthy adults. Per donor, three plates each were used for CD4 naive and CD4 memory, two for CD8 naive, and one for CD8 memory. Leukapheresis yielded between about 0.94 and 8.9 billion PBMCs per donor. Different laboratories and diverse techniques were used to prepare libraries and sequence TCR repertoires, to increase sequencing depth and limit assay-specific biases. What the research found in general, with its limitations: Sharing across a handful of donors was observed for around 5% of naive CD4, under 4% of naive CD8, over 2% of memory CD4, and roughly 0.43% of memory CD8 clonotypes. Sampling was restricted to blood, and TCR repertoires in tissues likely differ from the TCR repertoires found in blood. Naive subsets generally had larger estimated clonotype richness than memory subsets. Based on pairwise subsampling, the degree of clonotype sharing among donors was expected to be affected by sequencing depth. Because the study included a small number of donors, the genetic and exposure-history diversity represented was limited. Even with the large sequencing depth, rarefaction of the sorted-subset datasets indicated that sequencing was incomplete. Compared with non-shared clonotypes, the clonotypes found in all four sorted-subset donors had higher generation probabilities.

On this clone itself: The clone's antigen remains unknown. Within one base of it there is no much larger clone, and no base qualities were kept.

Donors were healthy HIV-negative adults with no recently reported acute infections or vaccinations. Every donor was a Caucasian adult residing in Nashville, Tennessee, USA. CD4+ T cells were enriched by magnetic negative selection, after which naive cells were positively selected on CD45RA and the negative fraction was taken as the memory subset. Blood was obtained by leukapheresis, after which PBMCs were separated by Ficoll-Histopaque density gradient centrifugation and cryopreserved in liquid nitrogen vapor phase. Analytical flow cytometry was used to check the purity and quantity of every magnetically sorted T cell population. Genomic DNA was isolated from each sorted fraction and quantified by UV absorbance on a Nanodrop 2000c. In the germline V gene, CDR1 corresponds to MDHEN and CDR2 to SYDVKM. Trimming leaves V shorter by 6 bases and J shorter by 5 bases, with the junction holding 16 bases beyond the gene matches. CDR3 length: 17 amino acids, cysteine to phenylalanine. Just the 51-base CDR3 DNA is kept, in frame starting at base 1.

Using the deep immunoSEQ assay, TCR CDR3 regions were amplified from genomic DNA by multiplex PCR. Extracted genomic DNA from each cell subset was distributed evenly across all wells of several immunoSEQ 96-well plates, and each plate was treated as a replicate. For sorted subsets, each replicate PCR was loaded with 200 ng genomic DNA, equivalent to 32,000 or so T cell genomes. Purified libraries were quantified with a Qubit 3.0 fluorometer, sized on a Bioanalyzer 2100, and re-quantified with the KAPA Library Quantification kit. A separate single-read 150-cycle Illumina NextSeq 550 flow cell was used to sequence each immunoSEQ 96-well plate. Under the source paper's analysis protocol: Because the immunoSEQ output included only junctional sequences and no quality scores, the filtering could not be the same as the filtering used for full-length reads. Sequences were annotated with PyIR, a Python wrapper for IgBLAST v1.9, using IMGT germline references to assign V/J genes and CDR3. Reads were removed for weak V/J assignments (E-value above 1e-6), missing CDR3, stop codons, out-of-frame junctions, or ambiguous translated residues. V3J clonotypes were defined as sequences sharing an identical inferred V gene, J gene, and CDR3 amino acid sequence. Percentage overlap between repertoires was calculated by dividing the number of shared unique clonotypes by the size of the smaller repertoire. Richness of each repertoire was evaluated using RTK rarefaction, the Chao1 estimator, and Recon v2.1 estimates of unobserved clonotypes. Generation probabilities were computed with OLGA for all TCRbeta clonotypes obtained by the gDNA method from a few donors. In its TCRdb copy, this immuneACCESS table keeps in-frame sequences only and misses some clones. Where compared with another copy, unresolved V genes explain less than half of these, and the others have no known cause. V and J calls and clone size are as listed in that table; D and trimming were resolved from the DNA. The sample yields 850,000 to 1,200,000 clones; around four fifths were counted once. The ten largest clones represent 1.4% of the sample.

The specimen was memory CD4+ T cells sorted from blood. What the cell subset or site label conveys for this sample: CD45RA-negative fraction. Rearrangement joined TRBV28 to TRBJ1-2; 9 bases in the middle match TRBD1. This TCR was sampled from a young man in good health. The CDR3 region: CASRTPGTGLIRYGYTF. In nucleotides, the sequence is TGTGCCAGCAGAACTCCCGGGACAGGGCTTATCCGGTATGGCTACACCTTC.